This T cell receptor (beta chain) was profiled in a study of T-cell reconstitution after alpha-beta-depleted transplantation in children (dated by TCRdb to the mid-2010s). The study in broad terms: T-cell immune reconstitution after TCRalphabeta/CD19-depleted allogeneic hematopoietic cell transplantation in children was quantitatively tracked in the study by means of TCR repertoire profiling.

With respect to this clonotype: Its antigen is currently not known. Base qualities are missing; no much larger clone stands one base away.

The library was generated by PCR. Sequencing was performed on an Illumina HiSeq 2500. To normalize quantification of the TCRbeta repertoire, the TCR libraries were built with molecular barcoding that relied on unique molecular identifiers. In-frame beta chains were kept once TCRdb had trimmed the public reads at Q25 with fastp and called clones with MiXCR. Rows with one shared CDR3 protein collapse into an entry with the most common genes and DNA. Recorded for this sample are 380,000 or so distinct CDR3 sequences; about 14% of them occurred a single time. The ten largest clones capture 3.5% to 4.5% of the sample. Sequences DFQATT (CDR1) and SNEGSKA (CDR2) are obtained from the germline V gene (reference sequence). The CDR3 goes from the cysteine to the phenylalanine over 17 residues. The read is trimmed to its CDR3 DNA, 51 bases read in frame from base 1. Relative to germline, V is missing 1 base and J is missing 4 bases, with 14 bases of the junction outside any gene match.

The material sequenced was PBMCs, taken from the stem cell graft. Recombination connected TRBV20-1 to TRBJ1-1; 8 bases in the middle match TRBD1. This sequence originates from a human donor who donated a stem cell graft to a child with Fanconi anemia. The DNA sequence follows: TGCAGTGCTAGAGTGGCAGGGGGCGTATGGGTGGGCACTGAAGCTTTCTTT. This gives the protein CSARVAGGVWVGTEAFF.